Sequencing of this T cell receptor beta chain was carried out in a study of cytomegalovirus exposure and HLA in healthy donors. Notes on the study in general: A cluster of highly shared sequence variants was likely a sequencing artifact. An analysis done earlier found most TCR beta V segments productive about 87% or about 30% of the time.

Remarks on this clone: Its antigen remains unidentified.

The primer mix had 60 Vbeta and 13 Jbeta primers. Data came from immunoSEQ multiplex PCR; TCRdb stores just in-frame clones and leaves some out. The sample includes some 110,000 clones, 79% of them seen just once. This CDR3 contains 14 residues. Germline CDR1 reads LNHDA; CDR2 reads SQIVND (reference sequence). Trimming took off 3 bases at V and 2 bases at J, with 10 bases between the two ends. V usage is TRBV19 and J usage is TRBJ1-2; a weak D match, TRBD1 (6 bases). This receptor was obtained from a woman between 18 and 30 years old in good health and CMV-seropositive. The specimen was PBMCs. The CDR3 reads CASSMWTVNYGYTF. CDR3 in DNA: TGTGCCAGTAGTATGTGGACAGTCAACTATGGCTACACCTTC.